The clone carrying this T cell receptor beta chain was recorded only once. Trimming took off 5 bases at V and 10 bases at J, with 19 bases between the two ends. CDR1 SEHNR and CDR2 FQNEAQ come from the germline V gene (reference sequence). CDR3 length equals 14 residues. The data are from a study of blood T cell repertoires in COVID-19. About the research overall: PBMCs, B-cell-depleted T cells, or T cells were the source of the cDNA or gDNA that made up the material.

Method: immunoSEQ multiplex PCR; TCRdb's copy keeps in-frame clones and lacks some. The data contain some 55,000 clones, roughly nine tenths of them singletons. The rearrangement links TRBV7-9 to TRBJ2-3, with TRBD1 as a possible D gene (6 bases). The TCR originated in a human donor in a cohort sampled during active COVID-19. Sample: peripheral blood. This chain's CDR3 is CASSVLTGPEAQYF. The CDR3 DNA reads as TGTGCCAGCAGCGTATTAACAGGGCCAGAGGCGCAGTATTTT.